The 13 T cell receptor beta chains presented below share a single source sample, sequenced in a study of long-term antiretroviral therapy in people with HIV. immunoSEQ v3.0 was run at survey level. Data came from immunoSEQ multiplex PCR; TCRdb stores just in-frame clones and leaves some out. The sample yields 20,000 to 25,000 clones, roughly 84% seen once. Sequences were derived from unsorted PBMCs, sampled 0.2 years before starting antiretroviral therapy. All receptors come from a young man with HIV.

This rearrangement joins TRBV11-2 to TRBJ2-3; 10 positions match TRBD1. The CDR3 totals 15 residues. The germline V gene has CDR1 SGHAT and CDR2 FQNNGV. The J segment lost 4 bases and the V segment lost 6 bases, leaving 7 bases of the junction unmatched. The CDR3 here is CASRLTGGASDTQYF. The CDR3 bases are TGTGCCAGCAGATTGACAGGGGGCGCTTCAGATACGCAGTATTTT.

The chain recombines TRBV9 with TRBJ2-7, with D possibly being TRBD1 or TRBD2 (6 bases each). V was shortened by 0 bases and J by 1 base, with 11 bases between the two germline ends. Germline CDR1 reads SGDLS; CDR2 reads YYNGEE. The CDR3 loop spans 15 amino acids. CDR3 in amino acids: CASSVEGGPSYEQYF. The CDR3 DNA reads TGTGCCAGCAGCGTAGAGGGGGGCCCTTCCTACGAGCAGTACTTC. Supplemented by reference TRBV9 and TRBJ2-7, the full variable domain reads DSGVTQTPKHLITATGQRVTLRCSPRSGDLSVYWYQQSLDQGLQFLIQYYNGEERAKGNILERFSAQQFPDLHSELNLSSLELGDSALYFCASSVEGGPSYEQYFGPGTRLTVT.

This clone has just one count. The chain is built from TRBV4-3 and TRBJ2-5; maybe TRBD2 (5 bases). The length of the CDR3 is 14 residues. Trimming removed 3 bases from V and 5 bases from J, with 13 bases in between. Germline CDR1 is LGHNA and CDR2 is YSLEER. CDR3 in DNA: TGCGCCAGCAGCCAGGTTCAGGAGCGGGAGACCCAGTACTTC. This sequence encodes CASSQVQERETQYF.

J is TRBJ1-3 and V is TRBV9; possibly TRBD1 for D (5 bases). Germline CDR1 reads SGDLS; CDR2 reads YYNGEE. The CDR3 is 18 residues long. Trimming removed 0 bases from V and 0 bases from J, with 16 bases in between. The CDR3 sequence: CASSVAIGDEFSGNTIYF. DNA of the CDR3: TGTGCCAGCAGCGTAGCTATCGGGGACGAATTCTCTGGAAACACCATATATTTT.

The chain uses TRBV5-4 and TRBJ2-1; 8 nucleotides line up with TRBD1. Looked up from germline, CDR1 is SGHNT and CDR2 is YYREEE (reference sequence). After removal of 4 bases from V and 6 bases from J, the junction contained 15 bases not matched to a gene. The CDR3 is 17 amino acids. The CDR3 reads CASSPGQGLNLRNEQFF. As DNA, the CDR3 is TGTGCCAGCAGCCCCGGACAGGGTCTTAACCTACGCAATGAGCAGTTCTTC.

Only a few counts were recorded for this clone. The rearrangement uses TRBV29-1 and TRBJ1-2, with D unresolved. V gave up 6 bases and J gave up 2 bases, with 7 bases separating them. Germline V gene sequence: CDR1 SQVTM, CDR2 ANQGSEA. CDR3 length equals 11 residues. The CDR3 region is CSVPTNYGYTF. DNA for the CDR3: TGCAGCGTACCGACAAACTATGGCTACACCTTC.

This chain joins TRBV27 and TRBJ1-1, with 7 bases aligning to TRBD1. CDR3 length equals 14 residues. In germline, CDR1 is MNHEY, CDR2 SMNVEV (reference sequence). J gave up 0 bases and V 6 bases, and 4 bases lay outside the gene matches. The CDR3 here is CASSPQGVNTEAFF. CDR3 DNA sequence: TGTGCCAGCAGCCCGCAGGGGGTGAACACTGAAGCTTTCTTT.

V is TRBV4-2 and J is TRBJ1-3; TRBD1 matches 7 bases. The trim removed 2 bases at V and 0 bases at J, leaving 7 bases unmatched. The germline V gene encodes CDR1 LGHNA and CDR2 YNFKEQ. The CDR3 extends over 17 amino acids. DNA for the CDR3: TGTGCCAGCAGCCAACTGATTCGGGACAGCTCTGGAAACACCATATATTTT. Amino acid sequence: CASSQLIRDSSGNTIYF.

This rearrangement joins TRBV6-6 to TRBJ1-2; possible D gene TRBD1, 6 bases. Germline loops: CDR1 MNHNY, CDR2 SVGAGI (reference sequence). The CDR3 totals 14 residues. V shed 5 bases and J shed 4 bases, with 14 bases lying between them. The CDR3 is CASSGQNNLYGYTF. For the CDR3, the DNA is TGTGCCAGCAGTGGACAGAACAATCTCTATGGCTACACCTTC.

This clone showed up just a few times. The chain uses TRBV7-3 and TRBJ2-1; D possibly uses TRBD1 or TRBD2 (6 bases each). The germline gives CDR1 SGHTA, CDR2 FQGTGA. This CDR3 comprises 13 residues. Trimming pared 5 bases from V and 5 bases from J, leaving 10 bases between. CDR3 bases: TGTGCCAGCAGCGAGGGGGGCAACAATGAGCAGTTCTTC. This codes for CASSEGGNNEQFF.

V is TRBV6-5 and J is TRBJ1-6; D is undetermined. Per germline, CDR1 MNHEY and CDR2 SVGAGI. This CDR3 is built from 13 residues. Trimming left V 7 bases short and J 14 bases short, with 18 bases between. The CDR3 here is CASKNPGIDTLHF. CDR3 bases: TGTGCCAGCAAAAACCCCGGGATAGACACCCTCCACTTT.

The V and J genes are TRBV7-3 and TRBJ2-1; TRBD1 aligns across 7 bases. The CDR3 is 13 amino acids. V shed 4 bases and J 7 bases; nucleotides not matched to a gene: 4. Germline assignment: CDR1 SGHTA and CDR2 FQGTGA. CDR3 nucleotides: TGTGCCAGCAGCTCCCAGACAGGGAATGAGCAGTTCTTC. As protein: CASSSQTGNEQFF.

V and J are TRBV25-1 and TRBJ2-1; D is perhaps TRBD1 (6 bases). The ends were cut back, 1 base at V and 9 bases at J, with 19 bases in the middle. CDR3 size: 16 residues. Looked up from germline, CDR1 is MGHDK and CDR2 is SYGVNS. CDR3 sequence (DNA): TGTGCCAGCAGTGAATTCGCAGGGGATGCGATAGCTGAGCAGTTCTTC. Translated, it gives CASSEFAGDAIAEQFF.